The clone carrying this T cell receptor beta chain showed up just a few times. This specimen belongs to a study of graft-versus-host responses after intestinal transplantation. The V gene's germline CDR1 is SEHNR and CDR2 FQNEAQ (reference sequence). V lost 8 bases, J lost 3 bases, and 1 base stayed unmatched. This CDR3 spans 12 amino acids. The method was immunoSEQ multiplex PCR; TCRdb's version includes in-frame clones alone and lacks a portion of them. The sample shows 6,000 to 9,000 clones, more than 30% of them seen only once. Sample: alloreactive CD4+ T cells from a mixed lymphocyte reaction culture, taken before transplantation. Subset described: CFSE-low proliferating T cells sorted from approximately six-day pre-transplant mixed lymphocyte reaction (GvH or HvG direction). The genes are TRBV7-9 and TRBJ2-3, with 8 bases identical to TRBD1. The clonotype comes from a human patient who was an organ donor for intestinal transplantation. The CDR3 here is CASGQGTDTQYF. The CDR3 DNA is TGTGCCAGCGGACAGGGAACAGATACGCAGTATTTT.